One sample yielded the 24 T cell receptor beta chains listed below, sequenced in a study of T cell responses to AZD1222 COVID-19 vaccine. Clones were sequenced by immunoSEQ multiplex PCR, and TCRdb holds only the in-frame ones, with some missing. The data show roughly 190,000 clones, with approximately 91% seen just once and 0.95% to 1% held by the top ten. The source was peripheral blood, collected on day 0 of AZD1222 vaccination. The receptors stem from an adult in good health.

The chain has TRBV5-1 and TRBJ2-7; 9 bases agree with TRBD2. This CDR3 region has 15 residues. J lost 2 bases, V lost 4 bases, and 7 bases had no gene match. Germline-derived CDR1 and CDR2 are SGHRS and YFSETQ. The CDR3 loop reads CASSQGSGRTYEQYF. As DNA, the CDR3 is TGCGCCAGCAGCCAGGGCAGCGGGAGGACCTACGAGCAGTACTTC.

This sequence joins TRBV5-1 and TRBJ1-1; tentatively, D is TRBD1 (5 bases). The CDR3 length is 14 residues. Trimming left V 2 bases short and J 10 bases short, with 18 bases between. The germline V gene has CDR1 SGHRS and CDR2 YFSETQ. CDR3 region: CASSFPGQGGRAFF. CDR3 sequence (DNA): TGCGCCAGCAGCTTCCCCGGCCAGGGTGGGCGAGCTTTCTTT.

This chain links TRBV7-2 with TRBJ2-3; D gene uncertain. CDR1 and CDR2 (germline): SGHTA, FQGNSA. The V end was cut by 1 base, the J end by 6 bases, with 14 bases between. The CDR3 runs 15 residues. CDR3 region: CASSLGLPPQDTQYF. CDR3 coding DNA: TGTGCCAGCAGCTTAGGACTCCCTCCACAGGATACGCAGTATTTT.

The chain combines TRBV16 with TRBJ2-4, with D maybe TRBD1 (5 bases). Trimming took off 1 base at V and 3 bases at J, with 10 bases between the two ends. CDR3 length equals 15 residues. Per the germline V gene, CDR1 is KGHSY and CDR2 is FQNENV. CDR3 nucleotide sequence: TGTGCCAGCAGCCAATTTGACAGAGTCAAAAACATTCAGTACTTC. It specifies CASSQFDRVKNIQYF.

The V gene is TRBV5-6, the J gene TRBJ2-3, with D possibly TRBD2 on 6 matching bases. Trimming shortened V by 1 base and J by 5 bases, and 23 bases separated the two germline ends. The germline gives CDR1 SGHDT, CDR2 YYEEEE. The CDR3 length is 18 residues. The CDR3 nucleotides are TGTGCCAGCAGCTTGACACCCCCGGGGGTAGTTATCCGAGATACGCAGTATTTT. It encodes CASSLTPPGVVIRDTQYF.

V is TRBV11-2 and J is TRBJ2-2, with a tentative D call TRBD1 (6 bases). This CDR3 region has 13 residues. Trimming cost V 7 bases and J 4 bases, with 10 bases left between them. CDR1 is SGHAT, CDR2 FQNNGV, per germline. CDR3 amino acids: CASTTGPTGELFF. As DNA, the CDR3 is TGTGCCAGCACCACAGGGCCCACCGGGGAGCTGTTTTTT.

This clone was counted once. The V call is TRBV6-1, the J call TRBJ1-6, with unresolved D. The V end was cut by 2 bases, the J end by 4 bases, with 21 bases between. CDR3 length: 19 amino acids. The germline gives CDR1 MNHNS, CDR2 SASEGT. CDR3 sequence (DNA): TGTGCCAGCAGTGAAATTTTTCTGTTTTCTCCGGATTATAATTCACCCCTCCACTTT. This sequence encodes CASSEIFLFSPDYNSPLHF.

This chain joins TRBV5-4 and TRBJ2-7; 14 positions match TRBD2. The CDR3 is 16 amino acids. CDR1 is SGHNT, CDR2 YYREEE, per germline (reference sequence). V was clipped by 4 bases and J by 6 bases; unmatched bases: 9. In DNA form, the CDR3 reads TGTGCCAGCAGCGCGACTAGCGGGGGGGAACAGGGCGAGCAGTACTTC. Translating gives CASSATSGGEQGEQYF.

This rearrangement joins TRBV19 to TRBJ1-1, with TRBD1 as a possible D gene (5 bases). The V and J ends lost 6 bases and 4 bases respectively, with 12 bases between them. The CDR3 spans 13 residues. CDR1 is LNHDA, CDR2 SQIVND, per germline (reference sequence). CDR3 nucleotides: TGTGCCAGTAGGGGGCTCACCCCCACTGAAGCTTTCTTT. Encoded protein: CASRGLTPTEAFF.

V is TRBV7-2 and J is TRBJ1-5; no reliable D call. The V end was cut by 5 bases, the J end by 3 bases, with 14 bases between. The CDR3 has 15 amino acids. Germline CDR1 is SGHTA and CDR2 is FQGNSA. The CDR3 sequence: CASSPAAGDNQPQHF. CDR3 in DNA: TGTGCCAGCAGCCCAGCGGCAGGAGACAATCAGCCCCAGCATTTT.

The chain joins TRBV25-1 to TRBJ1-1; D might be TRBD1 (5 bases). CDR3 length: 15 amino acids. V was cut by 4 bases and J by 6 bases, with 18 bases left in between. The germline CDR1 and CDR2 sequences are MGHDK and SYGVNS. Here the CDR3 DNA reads TGTGCCAGCAGTGGGAGACAGAGCTCAAGGTCTGAAGCTTTCTTT. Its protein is CASSGRQSSRSEAFF.

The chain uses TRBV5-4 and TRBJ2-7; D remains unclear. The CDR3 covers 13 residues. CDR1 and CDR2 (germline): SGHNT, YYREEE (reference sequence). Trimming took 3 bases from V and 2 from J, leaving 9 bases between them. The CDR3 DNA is TGTGCCAGCAGCTCTGGTGGTGCCTACGAGCAGTACTTC. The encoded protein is CASSSGGAYEQYF.

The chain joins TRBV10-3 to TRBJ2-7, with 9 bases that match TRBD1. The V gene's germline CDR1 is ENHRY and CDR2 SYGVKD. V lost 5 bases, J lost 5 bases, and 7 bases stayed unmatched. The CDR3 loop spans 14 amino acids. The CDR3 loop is CAISTTGGKHEQYF. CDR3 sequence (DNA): TGTGCCATCAGTACCACAGGGGGCAAGCACGAGCAGTACTTC.

In DNA, the CDR3 is TGTGCCAGCAGTCGGAGGAACACTGAAGCTTTCTTT. Protein: CASSRRNTEAFF. The rearrangement uses TRBV2 and TRBJ1-1; no clear D gene. This CDR3 is built from 12 residues. V lost 5 bases and J 1 base, leaving 5 bases between the germline ends. Germline CDR1 SNHLY, CDR2 FYNNEI.

Written as DNA, the CDR3 is TGTGCCACCGAGGGGAGGGCTGGAAACACTGAAGCTTTCTTT. It specifies CATEGRAGNTEAFF. V gene TRBV28 combines with J gene TRBJ1-1, with D perhaps matching TRBD1 (5 bases). The CDR3 covers 14 residues. The germline gives CDR1 MDHEN, CDR2 SYDVKM. V lost 10 bases and J lost 2, with 17 bases in between.

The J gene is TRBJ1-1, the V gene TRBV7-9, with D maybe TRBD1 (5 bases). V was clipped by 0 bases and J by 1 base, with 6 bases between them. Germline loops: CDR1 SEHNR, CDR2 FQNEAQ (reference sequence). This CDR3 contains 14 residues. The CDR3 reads CASSLATANTEAFF. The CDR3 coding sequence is TGTGCCAGCAGCTTAGCGACAGCGAACACTGAAGCTTTCTTT.

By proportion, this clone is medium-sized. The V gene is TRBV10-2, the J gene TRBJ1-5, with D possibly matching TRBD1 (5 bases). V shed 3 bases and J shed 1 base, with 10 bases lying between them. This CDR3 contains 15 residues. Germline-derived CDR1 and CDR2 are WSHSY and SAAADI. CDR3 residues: CASSDGALSNQPQHF. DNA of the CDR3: TGCGCCAGCAGTGACGGGGCCTTAAGCAATCAGCCCCAGCATTTT.

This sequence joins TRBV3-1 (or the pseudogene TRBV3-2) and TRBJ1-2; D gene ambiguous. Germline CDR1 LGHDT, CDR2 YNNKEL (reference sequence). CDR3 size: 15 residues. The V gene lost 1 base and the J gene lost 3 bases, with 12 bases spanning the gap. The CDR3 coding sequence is TGTGCCAGCAGCCAAGGGTCTGGGCCGCACTATGGCTACACCTTC. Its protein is CASSQGSGPHYGYTF.

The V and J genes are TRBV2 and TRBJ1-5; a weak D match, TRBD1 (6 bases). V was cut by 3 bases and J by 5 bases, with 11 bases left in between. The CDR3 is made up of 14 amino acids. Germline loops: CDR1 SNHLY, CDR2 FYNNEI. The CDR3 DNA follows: TGTGCCAGCAGTGATAGGACAGCTGATCAGCCCCAGCATTTT. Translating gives CASSDRTADQPQHF.

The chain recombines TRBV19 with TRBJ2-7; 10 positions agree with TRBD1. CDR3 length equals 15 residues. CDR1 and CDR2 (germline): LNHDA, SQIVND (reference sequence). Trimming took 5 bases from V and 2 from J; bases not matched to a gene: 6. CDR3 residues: CASSPGGTGAYEQYF. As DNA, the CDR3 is TGTGCCAGTAGTCCAGGGGGGACAGGGGCCTACGAGCAGTACTTC.

CDR3 region: CASSSPNRGNYGYTF. The CDR3 DNA sequence: TGCGCCAGCAGCTCACCAAACAGGGGGAACTATGGCTACACCTTC. This chain links TRBV5-1 with TRBJ1-2; 8 bases agree with TRBD1. The CDR3 contains 15 residues. Germline CDR1 reads SGHRS; CDR2 reads YFSETQ. V dropped 3 bases and J dropped 2; count of bases not matched to a gene: 6.

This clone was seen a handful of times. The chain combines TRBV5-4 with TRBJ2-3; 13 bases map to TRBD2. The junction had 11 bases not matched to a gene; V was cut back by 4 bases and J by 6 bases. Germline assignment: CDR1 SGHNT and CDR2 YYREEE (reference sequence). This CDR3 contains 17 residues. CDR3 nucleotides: TGTGCCAGCAGCCAGCGGGGACTAGCGGGATACGGGGATACGCAGTATTTT. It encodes CASSQRGLAGYGDTQYF.

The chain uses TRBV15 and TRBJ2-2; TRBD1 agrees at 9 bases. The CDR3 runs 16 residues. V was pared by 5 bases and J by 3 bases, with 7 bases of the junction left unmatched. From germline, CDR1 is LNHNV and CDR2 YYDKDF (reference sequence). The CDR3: CATSRTGGGHTGELFF. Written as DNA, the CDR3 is TGTGCCACCAGCCGTACAGGGGGCGGTCACACCGGGGAGCTGTTTTTT.

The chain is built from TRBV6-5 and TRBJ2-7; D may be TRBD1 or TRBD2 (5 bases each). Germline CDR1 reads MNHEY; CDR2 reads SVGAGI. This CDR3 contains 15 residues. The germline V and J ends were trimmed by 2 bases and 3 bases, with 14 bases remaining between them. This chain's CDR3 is CASSYNSGPSYEQYF. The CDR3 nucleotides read TGTGCCAGCAGTTACAACTCGGGACCGAGCTACGAGCAGTACTTC.